Included here is one T cell receptor (beta chain) sequence, with context. Its target is unknown. The data originate from a study of T cell responses to AZD1222 COVID-19 vaccine. On the study more broadly: Timing groups of about 4 and about 12 weeks for second doses were pooled.

V gave up 6 bases and J gave up 2 bases; unmatched junction bases: 11. Germline V gene lookup returns CDR1 MNHEY and CDR2 SMNVEV (reference sequence). The CDR3 spans 16 residues. Assay: immunoSEQ multiplex PCR; the TCRdb copy retains only in-frame clones and omits some. The repertoire consists of some 120,000 clones, with about 90% occurring once and the leading ten covering over 9.5%. Study observations and caveats: Of the AZD1222 recipients, only 5 or 6 were seropositive at baseline. Spike-specific TCR breadth and depth grew following two AZD1222 doses.

The input for sequencing was peripheral blood, taken on day 0 of AZD1222 vaccination. The sequence came from an adult in good health. The chain couples TRBV27 to TRBJ2-7; 9 nucleotides align to TRBD1. The CDR3 nucleotides are TGTGCCAGCAGCGCCAATACAGGGGGCTCTGCCTACGAGCAGTACTTC. This encodes CASSANTGGSAYEQYF.